This entry is about one TCR beta chain. This receptor's antigen is unknown. Base qualities were left out, and no much larger clone turns up one base away. The germline V gene provides CDR1 SGHTA and CDR2 FQGNSA. The CDR3 spans 14 residues, from the cysteine through the phenylalanine. The CDR3 DNA has 42 bases and is translated from base 1. V is pared back by 5 bases and J by 5 bases, with 12 bases lying between the germline termini. Enrolling through a virtual design, the prospective study's participants ranged in age from roughly 18 to 95 years and lived across about two dozen United States geographic areas. In the prospective study, participants were assigned to cohorts based on the clinical history participants reported in a screening survey and a study questionnaire. Recovered participants in ImmuneRACE Cohort 3 were defined as having two consecutive negative NP/OP PCR tests, clearance from a healthcare professional, or resolution of symptoms. Each participant in the prospective study had whole blood, serum and a nasopharyngeal or oropharyngeal swab collected by mobile phlebotomists. Prospective study participants could optionally give additional blood draws and questionnaires over a roughly two-month period. Before DNA extraction, blood samples from the prospective study were shipped at room temperature or frozen.

The data belong to a study of blood T cell repertoires in COVID-19 (dated by TCRdb to the early 2020s). At the level of the whole study: The collaborator samples originated in the United States, Italy and Spain and spanned the acute and convalescent phases of COVID-19. The samples were drawn from two sources: the first 160 participants of the ongoing ImmuneRACE study, and 950 to 1,500 subjects contributed by 6 global collaborators. A de-identified subject ID, COVID-19 status, age in years and sex were almost always included in the sample metadata. The material from the prospective study consisted of cDNA or gDNA derived from T cells, B-cell-depleted T cells, or PBMCs. Where available, HLA class I and class II types were obtained from metadata supplied by the sample provider rather than from assay-based typing. The repertoires were made available in a free public database intended to serve as a resource for research on the immune response to SARS-CoV-2. The dataset comprised deeply sampled blood TCRbeta repertoires from subjects exposed to, actively infected with, or recovered from COVID-19.

Results the study describes overall, beyond this receptor: Clinical and demographic metadata were provided uncurated, with the amount varying by source and participant.

TCRbeta CDR3 regions were amplified from genomic DNA using the immunoSEQ Assay, a bias-controlled multiplex PCR. As for the authors' bioinformatics: Nucleated cell counts per sample were estimated from amplification of reference gene primers within the assay. To quantify the absolute abundance of each unique TCRbeta CDR3 rearrangement, sequence reads were collapsed and filtered. Productive Simpson clonality was computed per sample as the square root of Simpson's diversity index over productive rearrangements. TCRdb holds this immuneACCESS table with in-frame rearrangements only. Some clones are missing; in checked studies, unresolved V genes explain under half, and the rest has no known cause. V, J and clone size were drawn from that table, and D and trimming were deduced from the DNA. For this sample there are over 200,000 clones; around 89% appear just once. The ten largest account for roughly 1.2% of the sample.

Sequencing input: PBMCs or T cells enriched from blood (not recorded which). This TCR was sampled from a man aged 30-40 years who had recovered from COVID-19. The chain joins TRBV7-2 to TRBJ1-4; the D gene is possibly TRBD1, with 6 bases matching. The DNA sequence is as follows: TGTGCCAGCAGCCTACAGGGTTCGAATGAAAAACTGTTTTTT. Its protein product is CASSLQGSNEKLFF.